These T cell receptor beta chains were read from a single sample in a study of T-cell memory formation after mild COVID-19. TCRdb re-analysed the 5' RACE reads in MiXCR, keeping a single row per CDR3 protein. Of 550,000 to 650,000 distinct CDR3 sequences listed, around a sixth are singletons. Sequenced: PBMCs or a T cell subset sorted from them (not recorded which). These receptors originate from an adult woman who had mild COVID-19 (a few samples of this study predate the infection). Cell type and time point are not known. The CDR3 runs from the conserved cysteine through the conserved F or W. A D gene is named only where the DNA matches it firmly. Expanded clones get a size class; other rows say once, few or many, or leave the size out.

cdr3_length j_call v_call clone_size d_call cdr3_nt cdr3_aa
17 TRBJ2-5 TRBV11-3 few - TGTGCCAGCAGCTTAGAGGGGGCCTCAGGGACGCAAGAGACCCAGTACTTC CASSLEGASGTQETQYF
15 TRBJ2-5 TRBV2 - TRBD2 TGTGCCAGCATCCTTTATAGCGGGGTAAAAGAGACCCAGTACTTC CASILYSGVKETQYF
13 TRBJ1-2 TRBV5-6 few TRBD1 TGTGCCAGTACAAAGGACAGGGCAGGAGGCTACACCTTC CASTKDRAGGYTF
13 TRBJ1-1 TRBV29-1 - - TGCAGCGCCTGGGGGGGAGAGAACACTGAAGCTTTCTTT CSAWGGENTEAFF
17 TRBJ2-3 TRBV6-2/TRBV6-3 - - TGTGCCAGCAGTTACTCCAAACCAGGACGGACCACAGATACGCAGTATTTT CASSYSKPGRTTDTQYF
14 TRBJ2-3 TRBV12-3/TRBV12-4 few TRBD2 TGTGCCAGCACTCGAGCGGGGCACACAGATACGCAGTATTTT CASTRAGHTDTQYF
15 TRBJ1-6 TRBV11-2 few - TGTGCCAGCAGGACCCCCCGGGATCGGAATTCACCCCTCCACTTT CASRTPRDRNSPLHF
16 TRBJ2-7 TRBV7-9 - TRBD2 TGTGCCAGCAGCGCCCCCCTAGCGGCGAGCTCCTACGAGCAGTACTTC CASSAPLAASSYEQYF
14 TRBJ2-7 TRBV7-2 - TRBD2 TGTGCCAGCAGCCAGAGGGCGGGAGGCTACGAGCAGTACTTC CASSQRAGGYEQYF
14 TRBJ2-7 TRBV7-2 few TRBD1 TGTGCCAGCAGCCACCGGGACAGGGGAGGAGAGCAGTACTTC CASSHRDRGGEQYF
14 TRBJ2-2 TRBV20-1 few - TGCAGTGCTCCCAGAGAGCGTGTCGGCGGGGAGCTGTTTTTT CSAPRERVGGELFF
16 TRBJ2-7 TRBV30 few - TGTGCCTGGAGTGATGGCCCGGGACCTCCCCTCTACGAGCAGTACTTC CAWSDGPGPPLYEQYF
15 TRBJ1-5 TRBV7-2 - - TGTGCCAGCAGCCCTACCTATGGTAGCAATCAGCCCCAGCATTTT CASSPTYGSNQPQHF
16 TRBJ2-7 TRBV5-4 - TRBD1 TGTGCCAGCAGCTTTGTGGGACAGATGCTATCCTACGAGCAGTACTTC CASSFVGQMLSYEQYF
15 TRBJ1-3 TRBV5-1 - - TGCGCCAGCAGCTTGTTGGGAGACTCTGGAAACACCATATATTTT CASSLLGDSGNTIYF
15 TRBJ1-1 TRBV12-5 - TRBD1 TGTGCTAGTGGTTTCCAACAGGGGTTGAACACTGAAGCTTTCTTT CASGFQQGLNTEAFF
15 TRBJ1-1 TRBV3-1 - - TGTGCCAGCAGCCAAGGGGGGATCATGAACACTGAAGCTTTCTTT CASSQGGIMNTEAFF
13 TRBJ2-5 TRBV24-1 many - TGTGCCACCAGTGCCGCAAGTTTGGAGACCCAGTACTTC CATSAASLETQYF
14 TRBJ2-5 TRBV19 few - TGTGCCAGTAGTATGTTAGGCTACCAAGAGACCCAGTACTTC CASSMLGYQETQYF
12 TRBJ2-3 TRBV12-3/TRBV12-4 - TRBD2 TGTGCCAGCAGTTTTCGGCGGGAGACGCAGTATTTT CASSFRRETQYF
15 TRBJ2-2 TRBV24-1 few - TGTGCCACCAGTGATGGACAGAGATACACCGGGGAGCTGTTTTTT CATSDGQRYTGELFF
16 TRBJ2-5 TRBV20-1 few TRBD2 TGCAGTGCTAGAGGGGGGCTAGCGGGGAGCCAAGAGACCCAGTACTTC CSARGGLAGSQETQYF
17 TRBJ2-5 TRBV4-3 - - TGCGCCAGCAGCCCCGCCCGGGAACTTAGGGCCCAAGAGACCCAGTACTTC CASSPARELRAQETQYF
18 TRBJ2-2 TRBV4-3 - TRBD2 TGCGCCAGCAGCCAGACTAGCGGGAGAAGGTTGAAAACCGGGGAGCTGTTTTTT CASSQTSGRRLKTGELFF
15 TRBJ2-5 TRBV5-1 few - TGCGCCAGCAGCTTGGGGTTGGACTTGGAAGAGACCCAGTACTTC CASSLGLDLEETQYF
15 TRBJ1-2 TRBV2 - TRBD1 TGTGCCAGCAACCTAGGACAGGGCCCTAACTATGGCTACACCTTC CASNLGQGPNYGYTF
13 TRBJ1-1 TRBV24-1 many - TGTGCCACCAGTGCCCACGGGACTTTCGAAGCTTTCTTT CATSAHGTFEAFF
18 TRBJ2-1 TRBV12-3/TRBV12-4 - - TGTGCCAGCAGTTTAGTTAGTCTTGAGGGGAAACCCTACAATGAGCAGTTCTTC CASSLVSLEGKPYNEQFF
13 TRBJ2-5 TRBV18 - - TGTGCCAGCTCACCACCTATAGTCGAGACCCAGTACTTC CASSPPIVETQYF
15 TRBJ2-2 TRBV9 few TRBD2 TGTGCCAGCAGCCCCGGGGGGGCGTTGATCGGGGAGCTGTTTTTT CASSPGGALIGELFF
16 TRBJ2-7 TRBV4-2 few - TGTGCCAGCAGCCAAGATTTTTCGGGGACACCCTACGAGCAGTACTTC CASSQDFSGTPYEQYF
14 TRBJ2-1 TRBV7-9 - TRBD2 TGTGCCAGCAGCGCCCTGGGACTAGACAATGAGCAGTTCTTC CASSALGLDNEQFF
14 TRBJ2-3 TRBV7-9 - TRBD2 TGTGCCAGCAGCTTACCATCCCTAGCGGGGAAGCAGTATTTT CASSLPSLAGKQYF
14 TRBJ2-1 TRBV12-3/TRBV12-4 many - TGTGCCAGCAGCCGAACAAGCTCCTACAATGAGCAGTTCTTC CASSRTSSYNEQFF
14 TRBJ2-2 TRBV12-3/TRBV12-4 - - TGTGCCAGCAGTTTAACTCACGCGGCCGGGGAGCTGTTTTTT CASSLTHAAGELFF
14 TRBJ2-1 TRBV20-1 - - TGCAGTGCCCCTGTGGGGGGCCTGAGAATTGAGCAGTTCTTC CSAPVGGLRIEQFF
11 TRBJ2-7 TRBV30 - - TGTGCCTGGAGGGATTTAAAGGAGCAGTACTTC CAWRDLKEQYF
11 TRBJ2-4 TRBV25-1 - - TGTGCCAGCAGTTTTACGAACATTCAGTACTTC CASSFTNIQYF
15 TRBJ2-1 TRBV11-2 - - TGTGCCAGCAGCTTAGATCGGGCGGATGGTATTGAGCAGTTCTTC CASSLDRADGIEQFF
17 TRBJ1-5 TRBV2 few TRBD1 TGTGCCATCCCTCGAGGGCGGACAGGGGATAGCAATCAGCCCCAGCATTTT CAIPRGRTGDSNQPQHF
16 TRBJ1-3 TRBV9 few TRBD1 TGTGCCAGCAGCAAAGGGACAGGCCAAGCTGGAAACACCATATATTTT CASSKGTGQAGNTIYF